Listed below are T cell receptor beta chains from one sample, sequenced in a study of T-cell memory formation after mild COVID-19. A single record per CDR3 protein comes from TCRdb applying MiXCR to the 5' RACE reads. The data contain more than 350,000 distinct CDR3 sequences, roughly 15% of them singletons. The sample taken for sequencing was PBMCs or a T cell subset sorted from them (not recorded which). All receptors come from a man between 18 and 29 years old who had mild COVID-19 (a few samples of this study predate the infection). Cell type and time point are not known. CDR3s include the opening cysteine and the closing phenylalanine or tryptophan. D genes are given only for firm matches. The size entry is marked missing in some rows and otherwise reads once, few, many or a size class.

CDR3nt,CDR3aa,abundance,v_gene,d_gene,j_gene
TGTGCCAGCTCACCACCGGGGGGGACACACCAAGAGACCCAGTACTTC,CASSPPGGTHQETQYF,few,TRBV18,NA,TRBJ2-5
TGTGCCAGCAGCGTAGCAGGGAATCAGCCCCAGCATTTT,CASSVAGNQPQHF,NA,TRBV9,NA,TRBJ1-5
TGTGCCATCAGTGAAATCAACGAGCAGTACTTC,CAISEINEQYF,few,TRBV10-3,NA,TRBJ2-7
TGTGCCAGCACAAGGGAAGGGCTGGAATCACCCCTCCACTTT,CASTREGLESPLHF,NA,TRBV28,NA,TRBJ1-6
TGTGCCAGTAGCTCGGGACTTGCGGTGCGTGAAAAACTGTTTTTT,CASSSGLAVREKLFF,NA,TRBV19,NA,TRBJ1-4
TGTGCCAGCAGCCGCCCGGGACAGGGGGCCCTCTGTCCTTATAATTCACCCCTCCACTTT,CASSRPGQGALCPYNSPLHF,few,TRBV21-1,NA,TRBJ1-6
TGTGCCAGCAGGACCACAGGGGCGGAGGACACTGAAGCTTTCTTT,CASRTTGAEDTEAFF,many,TRBV28,TRBD1,TRBJ1-1
TGTGCCACCACCCAGGGAAATCAGCCCCAGCATTTT,CATTQGNQPQHF,NA,TRBV19,NA,TRBJ1-5
TGTGCCAGCAGCGGCAGGGTATCTGGGGCCGGGGAGCTGTTTTTT,CASSGRVSGAGELFF,NA,TRBV11-2,NA,TRBJ2-2
TGTGCCAGCAGCCTCGACGCAGTTCTCGCCGGGGAGCTGTTTTTT,CASSLDAVLAGELFF,NA,TRBV7-8,NA,TRBJ2-2
TGTGCCATCGTTTCGGGGGGAGGGAACACTGAAGCTTTCTTT,CAIVSGGGNTEAFF,NA,TRBV15,NA,TRBJ1-1
TGCAGTGCTCAGCGGGGGGCATCTAGCACAGATACGCAGTATTTT,CSAQRGASSTDTQYF,NA,TRBV20-1,TRBD2,TRBJ2-3
TGTGCCAGCAGCTACGAAGGGGGCTCACCCCTCCACTTT,CASSYEGGSPLHF,many,TRBV14,TRBD1,TRBJ1-6
TGTGCCAGCAGTTATCGGGGGTTCGAGCAGTACTTC,CASSYRGFEQYF,NA,TRBV6-5,NA,TRBJ2-7
TGTGCCAGCAGTGAAGTTTTCCAGGGCCTTAACTATGGCTACACCTTC,CASSEVFQGLNYGYTF,NA,TRBV6-1,NA,TRBJ1-2
TGTGCCATCAGCTCCCAGGGGGCAGGAGAAGAAAAACTGTTTTTT,CAISSQGAGEEKLFF,NA,TRBV10-3,TRBD1,TRBJ1-4
TGTGCCAGCAGCCTCCCCGGCCAAAACACCGGGGAGCTGTTTTTT,CASSLPGQNTGELFF,few,TRBV7-2,NA,TRBJ2-2